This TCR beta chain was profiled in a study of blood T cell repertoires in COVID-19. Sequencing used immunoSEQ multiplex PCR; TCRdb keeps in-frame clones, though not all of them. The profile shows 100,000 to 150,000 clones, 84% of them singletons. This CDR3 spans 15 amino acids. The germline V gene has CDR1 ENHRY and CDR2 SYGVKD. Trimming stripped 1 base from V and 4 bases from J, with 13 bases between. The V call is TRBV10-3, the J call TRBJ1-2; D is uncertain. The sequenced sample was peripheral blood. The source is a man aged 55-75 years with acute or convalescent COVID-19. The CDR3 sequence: CAISELKSGSYGYTF. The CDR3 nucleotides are TGTGCCATCAGTGAGTTAAAGTCCGGGTCCTATGGCTACACCTTC.